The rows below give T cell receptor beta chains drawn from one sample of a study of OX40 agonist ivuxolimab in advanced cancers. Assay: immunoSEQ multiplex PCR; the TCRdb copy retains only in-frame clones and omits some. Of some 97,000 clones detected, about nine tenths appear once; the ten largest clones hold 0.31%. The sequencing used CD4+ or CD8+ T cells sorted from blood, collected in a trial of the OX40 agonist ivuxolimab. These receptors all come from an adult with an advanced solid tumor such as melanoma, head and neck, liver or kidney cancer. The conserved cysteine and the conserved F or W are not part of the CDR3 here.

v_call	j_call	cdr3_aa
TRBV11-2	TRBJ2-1	ASSQQVAGYNEQF
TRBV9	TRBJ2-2	ASSVGVRANTGELF
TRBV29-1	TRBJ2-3	SVGLTSAPTDTQY
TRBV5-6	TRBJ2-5	ASSLWSMETQY
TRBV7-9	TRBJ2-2	ASSSGLNTGELF
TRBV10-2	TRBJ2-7	ASSRLGQGAFYEQY
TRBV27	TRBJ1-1	ASSPSTLSAQTV
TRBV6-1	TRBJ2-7	ASRTLGNYEQY
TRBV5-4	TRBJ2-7	ASSLKAGVEYEQY
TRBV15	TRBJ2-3	ATSSRQGGPRTDTQY
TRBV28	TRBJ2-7	ASSFATGAPYEQY
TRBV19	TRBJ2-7	ASSVGRTGGYEQY
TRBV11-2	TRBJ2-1	ASSWGGYSYNEQF